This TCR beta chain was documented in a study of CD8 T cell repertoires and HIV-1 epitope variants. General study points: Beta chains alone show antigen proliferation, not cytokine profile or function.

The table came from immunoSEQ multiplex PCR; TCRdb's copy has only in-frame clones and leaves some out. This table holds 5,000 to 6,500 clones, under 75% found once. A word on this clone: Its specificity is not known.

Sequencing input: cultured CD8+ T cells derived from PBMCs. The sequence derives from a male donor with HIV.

The CDR3 spells CASSFPPRADTQYF. CDR3 nucleotide sequence: TGTGCCAGCAGCTTCCCCCCTAGGGCAGATACGCAGTATTTT. This chain uses TRBV7-9 with TRBJ2-3; D gene unclear. Germline values: CDR1 SEHNR, CDR2 FQNEAQ (reference sequence). The CDR3 has 14 residues. V gave up 3 bases and J gave up 4 bases, with 11 bases separating them.